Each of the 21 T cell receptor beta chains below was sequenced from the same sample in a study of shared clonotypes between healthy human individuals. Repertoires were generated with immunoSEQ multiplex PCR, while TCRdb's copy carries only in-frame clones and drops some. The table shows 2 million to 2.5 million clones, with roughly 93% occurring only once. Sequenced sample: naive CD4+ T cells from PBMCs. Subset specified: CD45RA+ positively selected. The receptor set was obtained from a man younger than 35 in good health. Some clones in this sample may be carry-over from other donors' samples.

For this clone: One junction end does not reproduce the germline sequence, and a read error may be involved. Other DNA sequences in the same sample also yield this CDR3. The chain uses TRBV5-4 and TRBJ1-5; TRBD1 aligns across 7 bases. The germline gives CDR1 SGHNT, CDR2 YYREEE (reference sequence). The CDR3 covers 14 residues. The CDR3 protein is CASSLQGGNQPQHF. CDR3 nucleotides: TGCGCCAGCAGCCTCCAGGGGGGCAATCAGCCCCAGCATTTT.

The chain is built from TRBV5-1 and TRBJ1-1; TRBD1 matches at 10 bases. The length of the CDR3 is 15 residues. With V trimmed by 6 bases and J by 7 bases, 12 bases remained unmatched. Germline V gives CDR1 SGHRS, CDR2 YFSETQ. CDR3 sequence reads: CASTETPRDRGEAFF. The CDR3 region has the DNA TGCGCCAGCACAGAAACACCTAGGGACAGGGGTGAAGCTTTCTTT. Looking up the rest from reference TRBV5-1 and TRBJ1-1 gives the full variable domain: KAGVTQTPRYLIKTRGQQVTLSCSPISGHRSVSWYQQTPGQGLQFLFEYFSETQRNKGNFPGRFSGRQFSNSRSEMNVSTLELGDSALYLCASTETPRDRGEAFFGQGTRLTVV.

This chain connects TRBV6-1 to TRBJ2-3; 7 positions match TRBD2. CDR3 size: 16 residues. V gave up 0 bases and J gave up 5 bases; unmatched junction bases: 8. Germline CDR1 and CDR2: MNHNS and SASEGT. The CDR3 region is CASSEALRLARDTQYF. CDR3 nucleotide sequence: TGTGCCAGCAGTGAAGCGCTTCGACTAGCTAGAGATACGCAGTATTTT.

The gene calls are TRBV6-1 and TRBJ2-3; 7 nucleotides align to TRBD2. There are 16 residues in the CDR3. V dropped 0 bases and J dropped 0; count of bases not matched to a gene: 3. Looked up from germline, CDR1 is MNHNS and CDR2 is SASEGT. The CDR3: CASSEALLASTDTQYF. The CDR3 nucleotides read TGTGCCAGCAGTGAAGCATTACTAGCGAGCACAGATACGCAGTATTTT.

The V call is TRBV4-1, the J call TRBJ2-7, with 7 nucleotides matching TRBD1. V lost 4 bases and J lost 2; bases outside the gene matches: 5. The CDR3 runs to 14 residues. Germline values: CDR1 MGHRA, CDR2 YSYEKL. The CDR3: CASSPGQFPYEQYF. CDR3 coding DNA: TGCGCCAGCAGCCCGGGACAGTTTCCCTACGAGCAGTACTTC.

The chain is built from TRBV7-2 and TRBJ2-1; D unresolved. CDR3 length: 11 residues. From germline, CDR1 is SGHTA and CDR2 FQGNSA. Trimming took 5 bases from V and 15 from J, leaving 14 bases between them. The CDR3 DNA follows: TGTGCCAGCAGCACGACGAGTAAGGGGTTCTTC. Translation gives CASSTTSKGFF.

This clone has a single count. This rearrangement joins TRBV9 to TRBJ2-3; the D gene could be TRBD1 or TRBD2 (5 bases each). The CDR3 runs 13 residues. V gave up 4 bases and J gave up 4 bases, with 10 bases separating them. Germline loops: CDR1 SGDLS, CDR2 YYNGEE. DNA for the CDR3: TGTGCCAGCAGCCGGGGACCCCCAGATACGCAGTATTTT. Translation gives CASSRGPPDTQYF.

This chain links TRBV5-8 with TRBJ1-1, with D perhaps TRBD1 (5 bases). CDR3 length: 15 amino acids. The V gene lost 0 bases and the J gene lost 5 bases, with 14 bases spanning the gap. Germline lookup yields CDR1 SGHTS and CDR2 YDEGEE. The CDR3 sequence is CASSLVQGRGTEAFF. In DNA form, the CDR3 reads TGTGCCAGCAGCTTGGTTCAGGGTCGGGGTACTGAAGCTTTCTTT. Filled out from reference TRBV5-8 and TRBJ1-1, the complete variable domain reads EAGVTQSPTHLIKTRGQQATLRCSPISGHTSVYWYQQALGLGLQFLLWYDEGEERNRGNFPPRFSGRQFPNYSSELNVNALELEDSALYLCASSLVQGRGTEAFFGQGTRLTVV.

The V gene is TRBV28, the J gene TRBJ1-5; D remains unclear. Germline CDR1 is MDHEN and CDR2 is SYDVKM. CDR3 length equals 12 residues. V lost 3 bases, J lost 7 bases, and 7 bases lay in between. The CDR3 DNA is TGTGCCAGCAGTTTTGGGTGGCAGCCCCAGCATTTT. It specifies CASSFGWQPQHF.

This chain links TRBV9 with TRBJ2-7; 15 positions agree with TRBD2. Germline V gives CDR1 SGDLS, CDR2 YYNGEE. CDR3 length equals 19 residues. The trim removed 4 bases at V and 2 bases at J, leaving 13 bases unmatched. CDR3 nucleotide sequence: TGTGCCAGCAGCCCACGGTCGGGACTAGCGGGAGGAAGGGCCTACGAGCAGTACTTC. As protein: CASSPRSGLAGGRAYEQYF.

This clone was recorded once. The CDR3 nucleotides are TGTGCCAGTATAGAGGGACAGGGGTTCAATCAGCCCCAGCATTTT. Encoded protein: CASIEGQGFNQPQHF. The V gene is TRBV28, the J gene TRBJ1-5, with 10 nucleotides matching TRBD1. CDR3 length: 15 amino acids. CDR1 and CDR2 from the germline V gene are MDHEN and SYDVKM. V lost 9 bases and J lost 3; bases outside the gene matches: 8.

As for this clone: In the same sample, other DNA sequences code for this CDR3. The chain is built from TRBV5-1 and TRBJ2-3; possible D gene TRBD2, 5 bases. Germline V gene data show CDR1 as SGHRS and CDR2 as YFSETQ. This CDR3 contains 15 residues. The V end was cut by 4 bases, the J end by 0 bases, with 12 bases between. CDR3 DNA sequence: TGCGCCAGCAGCCCACTCGGCGGGAGCACAGATACGCAGTATTTT. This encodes CASSPLGGSTDTQYF.

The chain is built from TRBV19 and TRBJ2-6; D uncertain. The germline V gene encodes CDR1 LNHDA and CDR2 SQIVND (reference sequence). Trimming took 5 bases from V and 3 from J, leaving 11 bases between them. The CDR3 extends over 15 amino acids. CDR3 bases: TGTGCCAGTAGTCCCCAGACGTTTGGGGCCAACGTCCTGACTTTC. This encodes CASSPQTFGANVLTF.

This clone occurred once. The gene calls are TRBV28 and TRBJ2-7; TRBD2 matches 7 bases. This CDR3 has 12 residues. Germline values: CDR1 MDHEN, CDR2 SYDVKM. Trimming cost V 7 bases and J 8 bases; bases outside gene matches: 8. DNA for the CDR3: TGTGCCAGCAAGGGGACTATACGGAAGCAGTACTTC. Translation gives CASKGTIRKQYF.

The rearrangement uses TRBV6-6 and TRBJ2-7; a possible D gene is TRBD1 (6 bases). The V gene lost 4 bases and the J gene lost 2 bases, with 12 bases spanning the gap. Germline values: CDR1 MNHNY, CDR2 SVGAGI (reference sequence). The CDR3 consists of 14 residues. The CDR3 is CASSLGQLAYEQYF. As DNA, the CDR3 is TGTGCCAGCAGTTTAGGACAGCTGGCCTACGAGCAGTACTTC.

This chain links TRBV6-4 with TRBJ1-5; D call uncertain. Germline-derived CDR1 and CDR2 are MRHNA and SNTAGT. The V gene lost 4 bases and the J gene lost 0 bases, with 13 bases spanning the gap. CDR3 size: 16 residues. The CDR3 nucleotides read TGTGCCAGCAGTGGGGTTGGCAGTAATAGCAATCAGCCCCAGCATTTT. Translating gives CASSGVGSNSNQPQHF.

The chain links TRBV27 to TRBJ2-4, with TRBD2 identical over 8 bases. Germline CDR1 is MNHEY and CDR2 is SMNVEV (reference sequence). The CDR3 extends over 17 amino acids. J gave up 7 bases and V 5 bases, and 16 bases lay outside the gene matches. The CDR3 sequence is CASSIQPPRGGRNIQYF. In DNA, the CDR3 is TGTGCCAGCAGTATCCAACCCCCCCGCGGGGGGCGGAACATTCAGTACTTC.

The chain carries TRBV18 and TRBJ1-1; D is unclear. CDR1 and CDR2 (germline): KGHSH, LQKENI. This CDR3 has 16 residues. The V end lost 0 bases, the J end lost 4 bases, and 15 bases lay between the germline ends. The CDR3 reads CASSPPREGGVTEAFF. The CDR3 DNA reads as TGTGCCAGCTCACCACCGAGGGAGGGAGGCGTCACTGAAGCTTTCTTT.

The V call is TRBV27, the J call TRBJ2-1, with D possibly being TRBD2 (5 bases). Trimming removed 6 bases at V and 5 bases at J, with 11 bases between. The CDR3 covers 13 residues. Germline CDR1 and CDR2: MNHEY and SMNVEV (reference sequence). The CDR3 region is CASREERNNEQFF. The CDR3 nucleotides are TGTGCCAGCAGAGAAGAGCGGAACAATGAGCAGTTCTTC.

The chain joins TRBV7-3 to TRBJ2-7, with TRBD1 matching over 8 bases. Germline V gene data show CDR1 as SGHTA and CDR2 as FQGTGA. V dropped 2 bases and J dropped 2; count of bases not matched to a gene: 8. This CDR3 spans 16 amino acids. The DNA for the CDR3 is TGTGCCAGCAGCTTAGTAGCGACAGGGGCTACCTACGAGCAGTACTTC. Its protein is CASSLVATGATYEQYF.

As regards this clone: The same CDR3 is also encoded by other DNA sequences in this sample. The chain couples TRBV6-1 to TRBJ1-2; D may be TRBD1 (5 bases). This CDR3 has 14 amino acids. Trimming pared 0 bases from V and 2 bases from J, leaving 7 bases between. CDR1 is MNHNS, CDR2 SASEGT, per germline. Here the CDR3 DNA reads TGTGCCAGCAGTGAAGCGGGACTGAACTATGGCTACACCTTC. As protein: CASSEAGLNYGYTF.